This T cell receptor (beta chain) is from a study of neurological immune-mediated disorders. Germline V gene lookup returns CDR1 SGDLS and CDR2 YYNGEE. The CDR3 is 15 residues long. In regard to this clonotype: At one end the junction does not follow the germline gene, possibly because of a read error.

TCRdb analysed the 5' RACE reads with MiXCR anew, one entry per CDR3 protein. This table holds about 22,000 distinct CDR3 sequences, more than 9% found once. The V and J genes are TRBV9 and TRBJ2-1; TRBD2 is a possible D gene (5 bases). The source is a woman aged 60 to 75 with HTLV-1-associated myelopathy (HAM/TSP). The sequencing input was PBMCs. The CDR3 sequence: CASRVGAATAYEQFF. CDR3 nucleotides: TGTGCCAGCAGAGTAGGAGCGGCGACCGCCTACGAGCAGTTCTTC.